This T cell receptor beta chain was captured in a study of CD8+ T cells in alopecia areata. Reverse transcribed after extraction, RNA yielded cDNA as the sequencing template. Only in-frame clones appear in the TCRdb table, and some are missing; sequencing was by immunoSEQ multiplex PCR. Of about 70,000 clones in the sample, 29% are singletons; the top ten hold about 15%. Stated treatment: oral pan-JAK inhibitor, 5-10 mg twice daily. CDR3 size: 14 residues. The V gene's germline CDR1 is SGHNT and CDR2 YYREEE (reference sequence). Losses at the gene ends were 0 bases for V and 8 bases for J; bases not matched to a gene: 5.

This TCR derives from a human donor with alopecia areata. The rearrangement joins TRBV5-4 to TRBJ1-2; 9 bases fit TRBD1. Sequencing used CD8+ T cells sorted from blood, obtained at week 4, from a patient treated with tofacitinib. The CDR3 DNA is TGTGCCAGCAGCTTGGATACAGGGGGCACGGGCTACACCTTC. Translating gives CASSLDTGGTGYTF.